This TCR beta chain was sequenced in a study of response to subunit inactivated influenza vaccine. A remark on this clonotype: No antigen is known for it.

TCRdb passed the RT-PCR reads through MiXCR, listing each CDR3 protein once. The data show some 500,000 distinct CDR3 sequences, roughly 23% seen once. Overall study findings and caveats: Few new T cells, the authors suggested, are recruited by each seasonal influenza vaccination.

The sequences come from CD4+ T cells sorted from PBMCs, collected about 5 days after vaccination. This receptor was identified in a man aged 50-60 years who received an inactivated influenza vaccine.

Here the CDR3 DNA reads TGCAGTGCTAGAGGAGGGGTCTCCTACGAGCAGTACTTC. Its protein is CSARGGVSYEQYF. This chain uses TRBV20-1 with TRBJ2-7, with D tentatively TRBD1 or TRBD2 (5 bases each). Germline CDR1 is DFQATT and CDR2 is SNEGSKA (reference sequence). Trimming left V 1 base short and J 0 bases short, with 7 bases between. The CDR3 loop spans 13 amino acids.